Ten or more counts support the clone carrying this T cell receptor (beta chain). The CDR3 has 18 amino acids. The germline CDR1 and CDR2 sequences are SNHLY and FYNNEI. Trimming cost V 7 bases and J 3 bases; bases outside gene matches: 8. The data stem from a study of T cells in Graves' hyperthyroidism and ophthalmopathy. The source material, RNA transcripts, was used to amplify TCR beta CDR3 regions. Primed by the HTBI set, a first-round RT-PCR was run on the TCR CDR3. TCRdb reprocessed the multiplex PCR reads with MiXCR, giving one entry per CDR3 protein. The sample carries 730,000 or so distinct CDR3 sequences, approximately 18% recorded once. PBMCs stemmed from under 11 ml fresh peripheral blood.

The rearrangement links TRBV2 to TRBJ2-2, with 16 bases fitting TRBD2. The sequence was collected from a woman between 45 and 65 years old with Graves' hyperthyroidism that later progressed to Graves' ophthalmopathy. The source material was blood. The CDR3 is CASIEGLAGGPYTGELFF. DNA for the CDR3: TGTGCCAGCATTGAGGGACTAGCGGGGGGGCCGTACACCGGGGAGCTGTTTTTT.